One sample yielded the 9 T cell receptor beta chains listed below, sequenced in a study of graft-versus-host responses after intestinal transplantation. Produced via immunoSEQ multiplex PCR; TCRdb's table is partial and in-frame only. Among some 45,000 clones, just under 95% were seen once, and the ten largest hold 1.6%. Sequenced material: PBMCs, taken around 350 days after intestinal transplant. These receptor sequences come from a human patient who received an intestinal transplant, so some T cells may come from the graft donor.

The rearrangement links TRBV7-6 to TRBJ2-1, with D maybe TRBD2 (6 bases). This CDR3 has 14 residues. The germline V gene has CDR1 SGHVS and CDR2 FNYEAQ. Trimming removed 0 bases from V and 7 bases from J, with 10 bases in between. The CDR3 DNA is TGTGCCAGCAGCTTAGCGGGAGGACCAAATGAGCAGTTCTTC. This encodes CASSLAGGPNEQFF.

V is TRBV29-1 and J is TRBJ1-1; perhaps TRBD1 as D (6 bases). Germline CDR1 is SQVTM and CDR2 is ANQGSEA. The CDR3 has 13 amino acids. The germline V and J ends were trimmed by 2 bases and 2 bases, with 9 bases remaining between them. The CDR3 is CSVERGANTEAFF. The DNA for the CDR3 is TGCAGCGTTGAACGGGGGGCCAACACTGAAGCTTTCTTT.

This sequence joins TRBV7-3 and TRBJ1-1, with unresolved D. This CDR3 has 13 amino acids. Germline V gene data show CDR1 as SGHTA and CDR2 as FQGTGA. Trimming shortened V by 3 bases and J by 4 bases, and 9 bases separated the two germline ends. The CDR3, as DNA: TGTGCCAGCAGCTTTTCCAGGTCCACTGAAGCTTTCTTT. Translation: CASSFSRSTEAFF.

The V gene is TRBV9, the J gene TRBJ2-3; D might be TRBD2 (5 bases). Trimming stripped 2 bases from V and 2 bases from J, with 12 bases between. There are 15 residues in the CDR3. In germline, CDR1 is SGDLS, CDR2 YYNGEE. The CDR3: CASSVGIPVTDTQYF. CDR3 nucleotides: TGTGCCAGCAGCGTCGGGATACCGGTCACAGATACGCAGTATTTT.

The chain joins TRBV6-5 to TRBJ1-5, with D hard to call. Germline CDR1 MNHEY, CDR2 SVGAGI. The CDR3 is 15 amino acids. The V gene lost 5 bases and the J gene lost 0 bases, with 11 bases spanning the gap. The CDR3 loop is CASSARGFSNQPQHF. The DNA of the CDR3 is TGTGCCAGCAGTGCCCGGGGTTTTAGCAATCAGCCCCAGCATTTT.

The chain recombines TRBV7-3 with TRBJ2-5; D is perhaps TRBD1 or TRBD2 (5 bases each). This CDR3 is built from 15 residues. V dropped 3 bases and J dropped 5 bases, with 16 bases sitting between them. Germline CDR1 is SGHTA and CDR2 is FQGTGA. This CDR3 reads CASSFGRGDGETQYF. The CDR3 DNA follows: TGTGCCAGCAGCTTTGGCAGAGGGGACGGGGAGACCCAGTACTTC.

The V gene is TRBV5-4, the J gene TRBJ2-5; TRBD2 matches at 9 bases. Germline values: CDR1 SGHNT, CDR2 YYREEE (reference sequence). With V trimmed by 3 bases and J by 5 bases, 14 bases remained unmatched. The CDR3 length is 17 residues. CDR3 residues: CASSWGGGGEYHETQYF. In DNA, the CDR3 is TGTGCCAGCAGCTGGGGTGGCGGGGGGGAATATCATGAGACCCAGTACTTC. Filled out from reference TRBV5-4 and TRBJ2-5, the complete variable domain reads ETGVTQSPTHLIKTRGQQVTLRCSSQSGHNTVSWYQQALGQGPQFIFQYYREEENGRGNFPPRFSGLQFPNYSSELNVNALELDDSALYLCASSWGGGGEYHETQYFGPGTRLLVL.

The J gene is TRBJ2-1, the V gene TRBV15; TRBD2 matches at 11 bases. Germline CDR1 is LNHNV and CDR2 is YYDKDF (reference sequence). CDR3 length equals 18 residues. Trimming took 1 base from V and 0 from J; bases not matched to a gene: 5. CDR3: CATSRASLAGGSYNEQFF. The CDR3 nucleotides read TGTGCCACCAGCAGAGCTTCGCTAGCGGGAGGCTCCTACAATGAGCAGTTCTTC.

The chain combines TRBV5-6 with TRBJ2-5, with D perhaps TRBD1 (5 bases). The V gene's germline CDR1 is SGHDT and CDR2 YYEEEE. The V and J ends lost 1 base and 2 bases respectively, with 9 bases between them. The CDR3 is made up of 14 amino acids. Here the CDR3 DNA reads TGTGCCAGCAGCTTGTGGCAGGGACAAGAGACCCAGTACTTC. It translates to CASSLWQGQETQYF.